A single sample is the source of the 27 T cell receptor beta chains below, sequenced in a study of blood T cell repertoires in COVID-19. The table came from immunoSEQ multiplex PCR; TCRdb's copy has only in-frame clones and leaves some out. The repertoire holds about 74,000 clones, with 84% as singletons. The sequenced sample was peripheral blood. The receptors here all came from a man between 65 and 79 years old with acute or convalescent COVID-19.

The chain's CDR3 is CASSSAREASPLHF. Here the CDR3 DNA reads TGTGCCAGCAGTTCGGCCAGGGAAGCATCACCCCTCCACTTT. V usage is TRBV27 and J usage is TRBJ1-6, with D possibly matching TRBD1 (5 bases). Trimming pared 4 bases from V and 10 bases from J, leaving 14 bases between. The CDR3 contains 14 residues. CDR1 MNHEY and CDR2 SMNVEV come from the germline V gene (reference sequence).

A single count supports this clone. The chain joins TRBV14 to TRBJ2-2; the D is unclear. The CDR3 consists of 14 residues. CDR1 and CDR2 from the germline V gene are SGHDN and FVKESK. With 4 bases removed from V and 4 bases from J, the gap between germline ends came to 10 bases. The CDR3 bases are TGTGCCAGCAGCCCCCTAGTGACCACCGGGGAGCTGTTTTTT. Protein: CASSPLVTTGELFF.

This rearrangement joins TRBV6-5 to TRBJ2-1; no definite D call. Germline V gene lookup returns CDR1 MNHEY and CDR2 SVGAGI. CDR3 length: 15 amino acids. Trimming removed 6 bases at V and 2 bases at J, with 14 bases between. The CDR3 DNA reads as TGTGCCAGCAGGTCAATTACCGCGGCCTACAATGAGCAGTTCTTC. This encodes CASRSITAAYNEQFF.

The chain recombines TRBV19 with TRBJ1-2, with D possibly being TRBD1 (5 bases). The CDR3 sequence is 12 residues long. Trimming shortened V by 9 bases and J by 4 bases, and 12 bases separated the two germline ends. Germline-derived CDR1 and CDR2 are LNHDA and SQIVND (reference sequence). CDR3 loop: CASRSTGYGYTF. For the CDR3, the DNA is TGTGCCAGCAGATCCACAGGCTATGGCTACACCTTC.

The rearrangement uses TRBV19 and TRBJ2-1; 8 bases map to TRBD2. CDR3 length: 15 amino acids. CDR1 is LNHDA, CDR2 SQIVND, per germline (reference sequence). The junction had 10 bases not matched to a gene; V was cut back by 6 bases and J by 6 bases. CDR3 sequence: CASSDSGKFVNEQFF. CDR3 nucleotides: TGTGCCAGTAGCGATAGCGGGAAGTTTGTCAATGAGCAGTTCTTC.

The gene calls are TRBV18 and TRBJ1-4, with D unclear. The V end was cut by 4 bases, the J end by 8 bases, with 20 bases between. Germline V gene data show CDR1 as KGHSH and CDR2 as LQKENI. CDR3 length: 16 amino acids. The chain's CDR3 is CASSRTGDSTEEKLFF. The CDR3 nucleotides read TGTGCCAGCTCACGGACCGGGGATTCTACGGAGGAAAAACTGTTTTTT.

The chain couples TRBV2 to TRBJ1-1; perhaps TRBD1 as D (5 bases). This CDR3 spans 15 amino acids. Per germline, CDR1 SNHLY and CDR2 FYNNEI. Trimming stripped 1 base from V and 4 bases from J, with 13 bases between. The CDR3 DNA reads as TGTGCCAGCAGTGAAGGGGGCCTCGGGGGCACTGAAGCTTTCTTT. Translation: CASSEGGLGGTEAFF.

CDR3 sequence (DNA): TGCGCCAGCAGCTTGGACGGGGGCTATGGCTACACCTTC. Residues: CASSLDGGYGYTF. The chain is built from TRBV5-1 and TRBJ1-2; perhaps TRBD1 as D (5 bases). Trimming removed 0 bases from V and 4 bases from J, with 7 bases in between. Germline V gives CDR1 SGHRS, CDR2 YFSETQ. The CDR3 has 13 amino acids.

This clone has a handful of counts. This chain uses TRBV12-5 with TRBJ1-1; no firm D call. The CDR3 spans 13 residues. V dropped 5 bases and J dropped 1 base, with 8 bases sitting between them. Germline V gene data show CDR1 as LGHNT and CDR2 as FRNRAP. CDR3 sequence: CASGLGGNTEAFF. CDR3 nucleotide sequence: TGTGCTAGTGGTCTAGGAGGGAACACTGAAGCTTTCTTT.

The CDR3 spells CASTLSRTEAFF. CDR3 DNA: TGTGCCAGCACTTTAAGTCGGACTGAAGCTTTCTTT. The chain is built from TRBV2 and TRBJ1-1; D is unresolved. The V gene lost 7 bases and the J gene lost 5 bases, with 11 bases spanning the gap. The CDR3 is 12 amino acids. The germline V gene has CDR1 SNHLY and CDR2 FYNNEI.

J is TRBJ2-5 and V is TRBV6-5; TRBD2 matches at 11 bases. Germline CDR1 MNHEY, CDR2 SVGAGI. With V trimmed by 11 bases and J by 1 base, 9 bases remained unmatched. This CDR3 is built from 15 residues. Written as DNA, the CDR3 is TGTGCCGGACTAGCGGGCGAGGGGGCCCAAGAGACCCAGTACTTC. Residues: CAGLAGEGAQETQYF.

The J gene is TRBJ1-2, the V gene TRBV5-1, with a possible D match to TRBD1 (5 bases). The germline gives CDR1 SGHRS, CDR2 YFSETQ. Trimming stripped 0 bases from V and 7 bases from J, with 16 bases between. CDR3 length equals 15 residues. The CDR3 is CASSLALGGVSGYTF. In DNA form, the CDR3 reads TGCGCCAGCAGCTTGGCCTTGGGGGGTGTCTCTGGCTACACCTTC. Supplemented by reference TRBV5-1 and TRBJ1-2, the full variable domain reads KAGVTQTPRYLIKTRGQQVTLSCSPISGHRSVSWYQQTPGQGLQFLFEYFSETQRNKGNFPGRFSGRQFSNSRSEMNVSTLELGDSALYLCASSLALGGVSGYTFGSGTRLTVV.

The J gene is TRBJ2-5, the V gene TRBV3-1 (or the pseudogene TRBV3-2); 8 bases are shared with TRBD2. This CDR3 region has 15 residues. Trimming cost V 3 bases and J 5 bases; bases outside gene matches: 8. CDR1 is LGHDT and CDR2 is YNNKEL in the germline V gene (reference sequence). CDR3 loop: CASSHRGGLGETQYF. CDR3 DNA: TGTGCCAGCAGCCACCGGGGGGGCCTCGGGGAGACCCAGTACTTC.

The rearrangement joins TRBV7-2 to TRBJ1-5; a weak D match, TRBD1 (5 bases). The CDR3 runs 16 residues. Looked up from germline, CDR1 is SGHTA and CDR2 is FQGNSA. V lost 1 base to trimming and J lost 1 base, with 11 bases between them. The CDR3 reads CASSLGGRVSNQPQHF. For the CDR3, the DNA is TGTGCCAGCAGCTTAGGTGGCAGGGTAAGCAATCAGCCCCAGCATTTT.

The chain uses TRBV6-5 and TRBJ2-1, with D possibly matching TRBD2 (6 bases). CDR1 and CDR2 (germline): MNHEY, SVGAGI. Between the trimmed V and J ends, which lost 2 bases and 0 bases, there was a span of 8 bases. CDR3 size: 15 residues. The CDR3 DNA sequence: TGTGCCAGCAGTTACCGCGGGATCTCCTACAATGAGCAGTTCTTC. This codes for CASSYRGISYNEQFF.

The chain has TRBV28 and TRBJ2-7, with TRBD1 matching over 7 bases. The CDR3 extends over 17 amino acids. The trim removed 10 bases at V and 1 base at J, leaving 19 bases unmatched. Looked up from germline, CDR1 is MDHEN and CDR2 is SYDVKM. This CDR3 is CAISPYGLRDSSYEQYF. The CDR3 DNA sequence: TGTGCCATTTCACCCTATGGACTCCGGGACAGTTCCTACGAGCAGTACTTC. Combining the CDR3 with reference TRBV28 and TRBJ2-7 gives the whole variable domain DVKVTQSSRYLVKRTGEKVFLECVQDMDHENMFWYRQDPGLGLRLIYFSYDVKMKEKGDIPEGYSVSREKKERFSLILESASTNQTSMYLCAISPYGLRDSSYEQYFGPGTRLTVT.

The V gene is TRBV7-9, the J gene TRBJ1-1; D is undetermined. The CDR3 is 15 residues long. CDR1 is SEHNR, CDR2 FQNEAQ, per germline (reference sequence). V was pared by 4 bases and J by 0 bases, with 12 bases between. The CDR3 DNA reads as TGTGCCAGCAGCTCTCCAGAATACATGAACACTGAAGCTTTCTTT. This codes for CASSSPEYMNTEAFF. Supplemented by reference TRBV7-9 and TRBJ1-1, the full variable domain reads DTGVSQNPRHKITKRGQNVTFRCDPISEHNRLYWYRQTLGQGPEFLTYFQNEAQLEKSRLLSDRFSAERPKGSFSTLEIQRTEQGDSAMYLCASSSPEYMNTEAFFGQGTRLTVV.

CDR3: CASSAGTAAYNEQFF. The CDR3 DNA is TGTGCCAGTAGTGCCGGGACAGCAGCCTACAATGAGCAGTTCTTC. This sequence joins TRBV19 and TRBJ2-1; 7 nucleotides match TRBD1. The CDR3 covers 15 residues. Trimming removed 5 bases from V and 2 bases from J; junction bases left unmatched: 6. Germline values: CDR1 LNHDA, CDR2 SQIVND (reference sequence).

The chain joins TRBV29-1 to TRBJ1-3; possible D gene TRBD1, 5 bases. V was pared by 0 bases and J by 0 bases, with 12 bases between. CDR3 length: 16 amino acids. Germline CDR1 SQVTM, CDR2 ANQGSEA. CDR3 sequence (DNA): TGCAGCGTTGAAGAGGGACTCTCTGGCTCTGGAAACACCATATATTTT. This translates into CSVEEGLSGSGNTIYF.

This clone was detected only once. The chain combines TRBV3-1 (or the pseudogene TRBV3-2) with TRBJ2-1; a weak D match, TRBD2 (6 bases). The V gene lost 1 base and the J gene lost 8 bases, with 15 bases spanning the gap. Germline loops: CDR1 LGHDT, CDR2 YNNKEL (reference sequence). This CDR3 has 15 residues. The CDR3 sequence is CASSQVTSRRDEQFF. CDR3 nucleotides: TGTGCCAGCAGCCAAGTTACTAGCAGAAGGGATGAGCAGTTCTTC.

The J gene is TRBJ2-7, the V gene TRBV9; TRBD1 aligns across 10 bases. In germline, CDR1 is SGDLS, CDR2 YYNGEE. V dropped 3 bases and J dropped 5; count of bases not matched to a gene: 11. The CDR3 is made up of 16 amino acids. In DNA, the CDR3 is TGTGCCAGCAGCGCACGGGCCGGGACAGGGGCAGACGAGCAGTACTTC. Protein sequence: CASSARAGTGADEQYF.

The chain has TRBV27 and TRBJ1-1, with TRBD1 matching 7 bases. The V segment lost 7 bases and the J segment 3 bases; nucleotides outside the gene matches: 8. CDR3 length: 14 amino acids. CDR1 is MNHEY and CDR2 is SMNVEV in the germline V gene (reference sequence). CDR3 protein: CASTPDRTHTEAFF. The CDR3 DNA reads TGTGCCAGCACCCCGGACAGGACCCACACTGAAGCTTTCTTT.

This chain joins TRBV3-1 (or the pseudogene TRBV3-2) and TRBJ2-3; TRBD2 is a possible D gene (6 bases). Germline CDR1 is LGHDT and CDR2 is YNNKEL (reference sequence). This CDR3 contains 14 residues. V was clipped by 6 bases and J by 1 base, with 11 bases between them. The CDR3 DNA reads TGTGCCAGCAGTCCTCCGGGGGGCACAGATACGCAGTATTTT. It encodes CASSPPGGTDTQYF.

The CDR3 region is CASSLEGPGGGNYGYTF. In DNA form, the CDR3 reads TGCGCCAGCAGCTTGGAGGGCCCAGGGGGCGGTAACTATGGCTACACCTTC. The chain has TRBV5-1 and TRBJ1-2, with 8 positions matching TRBD1. This CDR3 is 17 amino acids long. Germline values: CDR1 SGHRS, CDR2 YFSETQ. The ends lost 0 bases at V and 1 base at J; junction bases unmatched: 8.

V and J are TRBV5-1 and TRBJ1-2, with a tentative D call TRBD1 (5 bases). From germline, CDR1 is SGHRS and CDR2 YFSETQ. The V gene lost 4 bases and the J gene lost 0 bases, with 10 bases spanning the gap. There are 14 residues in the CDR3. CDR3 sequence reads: CASSAGNANYGYTF. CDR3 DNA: TGCGCCAGCAGCGCAGGGAATGCTAACTATGGCTACACCTTC.

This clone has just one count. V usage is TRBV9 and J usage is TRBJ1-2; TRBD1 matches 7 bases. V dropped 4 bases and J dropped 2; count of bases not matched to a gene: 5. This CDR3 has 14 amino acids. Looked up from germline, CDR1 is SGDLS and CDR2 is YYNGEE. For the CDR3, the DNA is TGTGCCAGCAGCCCCCTGGGACAGAACTATGGCTACACCTTC. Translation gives CASSPLGQNYGYTF.

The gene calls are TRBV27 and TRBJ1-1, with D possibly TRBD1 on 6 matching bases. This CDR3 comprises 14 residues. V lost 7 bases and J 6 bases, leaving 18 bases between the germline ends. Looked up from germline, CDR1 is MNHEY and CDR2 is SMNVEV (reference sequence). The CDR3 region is CASNQNRVRPEAFF. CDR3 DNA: TGTGCCAGCAACCAGAACAGGGTACGCCCTGAAGCTTTCTTT.